The clone carrying this TCR beta chain showed up many times. V lost 4 bases and J 2 bases, leaving 13 bases between the germline ends. The CDR3 runs to 15 residues. CDR1 and CDR2 (germline): SGHNT, YYREEE (reference sequence). These data belong to a study of T cells after yellow fever vaccination. MiXCR, run by TCRdb on the 5' RACE reads, gives a single entry per CDR3 protein. This repertoire shows about 74,000 distinct CDR3 sequences, around 7% found once; its top ten account for about a third. This clonotype originated in a man between 18 and 35 years old who received the YFV17D yellow fever vaccine. The sequences come from CD8+ T cells sorted from PBMCs, collected 5 days after the first yellow fever vaccination. This chain links TRBV5-4 with TRBJ1-3; no clear D. The CDR3 DNA reads as TGTGCCAGCAGCACTGGTTCTGGTGCTGGAAACACCATATATTTT. Residues: CASSTGSGAGNTIYF. The full variable domain, in which reference TRBV5-4 and TRBJ1-3 provide the parts outside the CDR3, is ETGVTQSPTHLIKTRGQQVTLRCSSQSGHNTVSWYQQALGQGPQFIFQYYREEENGRGNFPPRFSGLQFPNYSSELNVNALELDDSALYLCASSTGSGAGNTIYFGEGSWLTVV.